These 10 T cell receptor beta chains were sequenced from one sample in a study of Ad26.COV2.S vaccination and SARS-CoV-2 variants. Described treatment: around 19 received Ad26.COV2.S at low or high dose, single or two shots; about 5 received placebo; per-sample allocation not given. Sampling occurred on day 63 after the first vaccine or placebo injection. Measured with immunoSEQ multiplex PCR; TCRdb has only the in-frame clones, and not every one. The sample has roughly 500,000 clones, roughly 89% seen once. The material sequenced was peripheral blood, taken in a trial of Ad26.COV2.S vaccine versus placebo. The receptors originated from a person between 18 and 60 years old who received the Ad26.COV2.S COVID-19 vaccine or a placebo.

The chain combines TRBV6-6 with TRBJ1-1; 9 nucleotides match TRBD1. V trimming: 6 bases; J trimming: 6 bases; junction bases outside the gene matches: 8. The CDR3 consists of 14 residues. The germline CDR1 and CDR2 sequences are MNHNY and SVGAGI (reference sequence). The CDR3 nucleotides are TGTGCCAGCAGGGGGGACAGGGAGGGCGCTGAAGCTTTCTTT. Translation: CASRGDREGAEAFF.

The V call is TRBV6-2 or TRBV6-3, the J call TRBJ1-1, with a tentative D call TRBD1 (6 bases). The CDR3 is 15 residues long. V lost 6 bases to trimming and J lost 0 bases, with 14 bases between them. Germline loops: CDR1 MNHEY, CDR2 SVGEGT. In DNA form, the CDR3 reads TGTGCCAGCAGCTGGGCACAGGGTCTGAACACTGAAGCTTTCTTT. Translated: CASSWAQGLNTEAFF.

V gene TRBV28 combines with J gene TRBJ2-2, with D unresolved. V was cut by 7 bases and J by 0 bases, with 12 bases left in between. The CDR3 loop spans 15 amino acids. Germline V gene lookup returns CDR1 MDHEN and CDR2 SYDVKM. The CDR3 sequence: CASNLGGTNTGELFF. Here the CDR3 DNA reads TGTGCCAGCAACCTGGGTGGGACGAACACCGGGGAGCTGTTTTTT.

The chain has TRBV2 and TRBJ1-5; D may be TRBD1 (5 bases). Germline CDR1 is SNHLY and CDR2 is FYNNEI. The V end was cut by 6 bases, the J end by 6 bases, with 12 bases between. CDR3 length equals 13 residues. The CDR3 loop is CASSQGAGQPQHF. CDR3 coding DNA: TGTGCCAGCAGCCAGGGCGCGGGTCAGCCCCAGCATTTT.

In DNA, the CDR3 is TGTGCCAGCAGCCCCCTAAGGGGACTCATCCAGAACACCGGGGAGCTGTTTTTT. This sequence encodes CASSPLRGLIQNTGELFF. The chain recombines TRBV7-9 with TRBJ2-2; possible D gene TRBD2, 6 bases. Germline CDR1 and CDR2: SEHNR and FQNEAQ (reference sequence). The CDR3 runs 18 residues. Trimming removed 5 bases from V and 1 base from J, with 20 bases in between.

The gene calls are TRBV28 and TRBJ1-5; no clear D gene. The CDR3 runs to 16 residues. V was cut by 5 bases and J by 3 bases, with 17 bases left in between. Germline lookup yields CDR1 MDHEN and CDR2 SYDVKM. The CDR3 spells CASSPPRLTLNQPQHF. DNA of the CDR3: TGTGCCAGCAGTCCCCCCAGACTCACCCTCAATCAGCCCCAGCATTTT.

In nucleotides, the CDR3 is TGTGCCAGCAGTCGGTGGCAGGGGGCGGCTGAAGCTTTCTTT. It encodes CASSRWQGAAEAFF. The chain couples TRBV6-5 to TRBJ1-1; 8 bases agree with TRBD1. The V segment lost 5 bases and the J segment 6 bases; nucleotides outside the gene matches: 8. Germline V gene lookup returns CDR1 MNHEY and CDR2 SVGAGI. The CDR3 is 14 amino acids.

The chain is built from TRBV7-8 and TRBJ1-3, with D maybe TRBD1 (5 bases). The germline V gene has CDR1 SGHVS and CDR2 FQNEAQ. This CDR3 contains 14 residues. V lost 1 base and J 2 bases, leaving 6 bases between the germline ends. The CDR3 spells CASSLVGAGNTIYF. The CDR3 nucleotides are TGTGCCAGCAGCTTAGTAGGGGCTGGAAACACCATATATTTT.

V usage is TRBV27 and J usage is TRBJ2-2, with D hard to call. V lost 0 bases, J lost 2 bases, and 7 bases lay in between. CDR1 is MNHEY, CDR2 SMNVEV, per germline (reference sequence). The CDR3 totals 15 residues. The CDR3 sequence is CASSLSGRNTGELFF. CDR3 sequence (DNA): TGTGCCAGCAGTTTATCGGGCCGAAACACCGGGGAGCTGTTTTTT.

The rearrangement links TRBV30 to TRBJ1-6; D is ambiguous. Germline V gene lookup returns CDR1 GTSNPN and CDR2 SVGIG (reference sequence). This CDR3 has 15 amino acids. Trimming shortened V by 2 bases and J by 6 bases, and 14 bases separated the two germline ends. The CDR3 DNA reads TGTGCCTGGAGTCAACGGACGGTTCTTAATTCACCCCTCCACTTT. Translated, it gives CAWSQRTVLNSPLHF.